This T cell receptor beta chain was retrieved from a study of PD-1 blockade in classical Hodgkin lymphoma. Measured with immunoSEQ multiplex PCR; TCRdb has only the in-frame clones, and not every one. The sample consists of around 31,000 clones, more than 70% of them appearing once. Time point denoted: newly diagnosed, previously untreated cHL patient sample. Researchers used magnetic negative selection to pull out pure CD4+ T cells from thawed PBMCs. Peripheral samples used as comparators were newly diagnosed, untreated classical Hodgkin lymphoma PBMCs. This clonotype originated in a human donor with classical Hodgkin lymphoma. Material for sequencing was CD4+ T cells from blood.

The CDR3 region has the DNA TGTGCCAGCAGCTTCTATTCTAGCGGGCCTAGCACAGATACGCAGTATTTT. Amino acid sequence: CASSFYSSGPSTDTQYF. The chain carries TRBV7-9 and TRBJ2-3, with TRBD2 matching 8 bases. Germline CDR1 SEHNR, CDR2 FQNEAQ (reference sequence). The CDR3 runs 17 residues. V lost 3 bases to trimming and J lost 0 bases; unmatched junction nucleotides: 8.